One sample yielded the 21 T cell receptor beta chains listed below, sequenced in a study of blood T cell repertoires in COVID-19. The method was immunoSEQ multiplex PCR; TCRdb's version includes in-frame clones alone and lacks a portion of them. This sample has about 260,000 clones, with 70% to 90% found just once. The source material was peripheral blood. The receptors stem from a man in his late teens or twenties with active or convalescent COVID-19.

The chain employs TRBV9 and TRBJ2-3; 8 positions match TRBD2. CDR1 is SGDLS, CDR2 YYNGEE, per germline. The trim removed 6 bases at V and 4 bases at J, leaving 10 bases unmatched. The CDR3 spans 15 residues. CDR3 coding DNA: TGTGCCAGCACCCAAAGCGGGAGTCTCGCAGATACGCAGTATTTT. Translated: CASTQSGSLADTQYF. Together with reference TRBV9 and TRBJ2-3, the CDR3 gives the full variable domain: DSGVTQTPKHLITATGQRVTLRCSPRSGDLSVYWYQQSLDQGLQFLIQYYNGEERAKGNILERFSAQQFPDLHSELNLSSLELGDSALYFCASTQSGSLADTQYFGPGTRLTVL.

V usage is TRBV5-4 and J usage is TRBJ2-6, with D perhaps TRBD1 (5 bases). The CDR3 runs to 19 residues. Deletions cut 4 bases from V and 0 bases from J, with 20 bases between. Germline CDR1 and CDR2: SGHNT and YYREEE (reference sequence). For the CDR3, the DNA is TGTGCCAGCAGCGCCGCGACAGTAATGATTTCCTCTGGGGCCAACGTCCTGACTTTC. It codes for CASSAATVMISSGANVLTF.

The chain combines TRBV6-5 with TRBJ2-4; 10 nucleotides align to TRBD2. The germline V gene has CDR1 MNHEY and CDR2 SVGAGI. V gave up 10 bases and J gave up 7 bases; unmatched junction bases: 13. CDR3 length equals 15 residues. CDR3 nucleotides: TGTGCCACCGGGGCTAGCGGGAGTCGGGGTAACATTCAGTACTTC. Translated, it gives CATGASGSRGNIQYF.

V and J are TRBV12-3 or TRBV12-4 and TRBJ2-3; no clear D. This CDR3 is 12 amino acids long. V was cut by 8 bases and J by 1 base, with 7 bases left in between. The CDR3 nucleotides read TGTGCCAGCCGGCAGGGCACAGATACGCAGTATTTT. This codes for CASRQGTDTQYF.

The chain is built from TRBV15 and TRBJ2-3, with TRBD2 matching 9 bases. This CDR3 comprises 14 residues. Germline CDR1 and CDR2: LNHNV and YYDKDF (reference sequence). J was trimmed by 9 bases and V by 0 bases; bases with no gene match: 4. CDR3 bases: TGTGCCACCAGCAGAGATAATGGACTAGCGACGCAGTATTTT. This codes for CATSRDNGLATQYF.

About this clone: The DNA is left out, because the CDR3 cannot be placed on it with certainty; the CDR3 is given as TCRdb lists it. The rearrangement links TRBV28 to TRBJ1-5; TRBD1 reflects the table's D call only, with no check against the DNA. The CDR3 has 15 amino acids, counting both end residues. Germline-derived CDR1 and CDR2 are MDHEN and SYDVKM. The CDR3 loop is CASSSSGQGAGPQHF.

The chain employs TRBV14 and TRBJ2-1, with no clear D. Trimming stripped 4 bases from V and 4 bases from J, with 5 bases between. CDR3 length: 12 amino acids. Looked up from germline, CDR1 is SGHDN and CDR2 is FVKESK. CDR3 in DNA: TGTGCCAGCAGCCCCTATTACAATGAGCAGTTCTTC. Protein sequence: CASSPYYNEQFF.

This clone has just one count. The chain recombines TRBV6-2 or TRBV6-3 with TRBJ2-3; 8 bases match TRBD2. There are 17 residues in the CDR3. Germline assignment: CDR1 MNHEY and CDR2 SVGEGT. The V and J ends lost 0 bases and 2 bases, in that order; junction bases with no gene match: 7. The CDR3 DNA sequence: TGTGCCAGCAGTTACTCGGCTCTGCGGGGGGACACAGATACGCAGTATTTT. Its protein product is CASSYSALRGDTDTQYF.

The chain employs TRBV15 and TRBJ2-1; maybe TRBD2 (5 bases). CDR1 and CDR2 (germline): LNHNV, YYDKDF (reference sequence). The CDR3 runs 15 residues. V lost 0 bases and J lost 10, with 16 bases in between. This chain's CDR3 is CATSRESSLGEEQFF. The CDR3 coding sequence is TGTGCCACCAGCAGAGAATCGAGCCTTGGGGAGGAGCAGTTCTTC.

This clone was seen a single time. The chain employs TRBV6-5 and TRBJ1-5; 7 nucleotides agree with TRBD1. Looked up from germline, CDR1 is MNHEY and CDR2 is SVGAGI. J gave up 1 base and V 6 bases, and 3 bases lay outside the gene matches. The CDR3 consists of 14 residues. This CDR3 is CASREGASNQPQHF. As DNA, the CDR3 is TGTGCCAGCAGAGAGGGGGCCAGCAATCAGCCCCAGCATTTT.

The chain carries TRBV7-9 and TRBJ2-3; the match to TRBD2 covers 12 bases. This CDR3 is 18 amino acids long. The ends lost 2 bases at V and 6 bases at J; junction bases unmatched: 12. The germline gives CDR1 SEHNR, CDR2 FQNEAQ (reference sequence). This chain's CDR3 is CASSLPSGRASGFDTQYF. The CDR3 DNA reads TGTGCCAGCAGCTTACCTAGCGGGAGGGCGTCGGGATTTGATACGCAGTATTTT.

This chain uses TRBV14 with TRBJ1-2; no reliable D call. With 4 bases removed from V and 6 bases from J, the gap between germline ends came to 12 bases. CDR3 length: 13 residues. Germline loops: CDR1 SGHDN, CDR2 FVKESK. This CDR3 is CASSPFYYDGYTF. DNA for the CDR3: TGTGCCAGCAGCCCCTTCTACTACGATGGCTACACCTTC.

This rearrangement joins TRBV9 to TRBJ2-7; the D gene is possibly TRBD2 (6 bases). V was cut by 7 bases and J by 4 bases, with 12 bases left in between. Looked up from germline, CDR1 is SGDLS and CDR2 is YYNGEE. This CDR3 is 12 amino acids long. DNA for the CDR3: TGTGCCAGCTCCGGGGAGGATTACGAGCAGTACTTC. It specifies CASSGEDYEQYF. Together with reference TRBV9 and TRBJ2-7, the CDR3 gives the full variable domain: DSGVTQTPKHLITATGQRVTLRCSPRSGDLSVYWYQQSLDQGLQFLIQYYNGEERAKGNILERFSAQQFPDLHSELNLSSLELGDSALYFCASSGEDYEQYFGPGTRLTVT.

This clone was picked up one time. This chain connects TRBV24-1 to TRBJ2-1; no clear D. Germline-derived CDR1 and CDR2 are KGHDR and SFDVKD. Trimming stripped 1 base from V and 7 bases from J, with 7 bases between. The CDR3 length is 13 residues. Written as DNA, the CDR3 is TGTGCCACCAGTGATTTTCCCGGGAATGAGCAGTTCTTC. Translation gives CATSDFPGNEQFF.

The V gene is TRBV30, the J gene TRBJ2-1, with 8 bases identical to TRBD2. This CDR3 is 16 amino acids long. Germline V gene lookup returns CDR1 GTSNPN and CDR2 SVGIG (reference sequence). Germline trimming cut 2 bases from V and 2 bases from J; bases unmatched to any gene: 8. The CDR3 protein is CAWSLPSGGAYNEQFF. The CDR3, as DNA: TGTGCCTGGAGTCTGCCCTCCGGGGGGGCCTACAATGAGCAGTTCTTC.

The CDR3 DNA is TGCGCCAGCAGCTCGGGACTAGCGGGGGGAATTTCCTACAATGAGCAGTTCTTC. Translation gives CASSSGLAGGISYNEQFF. The J gene is TRBJ2-1, the V gene TRBV10-1; 15 positions agree with TRBD2. The V gene end was trimmed by 6 bases and the J gene end by 1 base; junction bases not matched to a gene: 7. The CDR3 has 18 amino acids. In germline, CDR1 is WNHNN, CDR2 SYGVQD (reference sequence).

The chain couples TRBV20-1 to TRBJ2-2; a possible D gene is TRBD1 (5 bases). CDR1 DFQATT and CDR2 SNEGSKA come from the germline V gene (reference sequence). The V and J ends lost 3 bases and 5 bases respectively, with 16 bases between them. The CDR3 consists of 15 residues. Here the CDR3 reads CSASFAGSATGELFF. CDR3 nucleotides: TGCAGTGCTAGTTTCGCAGGGTCCGCGACCGGGGAGCTGTTTTTT.

The chain links TRBV5-1 to TRBJ1-1; TRBD1 is a possible D gene (5 bases). Trimming took 0 bases from V and 4 from J, leaving 13 bases between them. The CDR3 has 15 residues. CDR1 SGHRS and CDR2 YFSETQ come from the germline V gene. The DNA for the CDR3 is TGCGCCAGCAGCTTGGCCTTGCGGGGCCTCACTGAAGCTTTCTTT. Translating it yields CASSLALRGLTEAFF.

This clone was seen a few times. The chain combines TRBV4-2 with TRBJ1-6, with a tentative D call TRBD1 (6 bases). The CDR3 runs to 18 residues. Germline V gene data show CDR1 as LGHNA and CDR2 as YNFKEQ. The V end lost 4 bases, the J end lost 7 bases, and 23 bases lay between the germline ends. The CDR3 DNA follows: TGTGCCAGCAGCCCCGAAGCTAGCGTCGGGGGGGCGAATTCACCCCTCCACTTT. Its protein is CASSPEASVGGANSPLHF.

With regard to this clone: One end of the junction is discordant with germline, which a read error may explain. This chain uses TRBV7-7 with TRBJ2-2, with D possibly matching TRBD2 (5 bases). The CDR3 length is 15 residues. CDR1 SSHAT and CDR2 FNYEAQ come from the germline V gene (reference sequence). The CDR3 DNA follows: TGTGCTAGCAGCTTAGCCCCTCGGGGCACCGGGGAGCTGTTTTTT. Amino acids: CASSLAPRGTGELFF.

The chain is built from TRBV7-6 and TRBJ2-1; the D is unclear. V was trimmed by 7 bases and J by 8 bases, leaving 9 bases between them. Germline CDR1 is SGHVS and CDR2 is FNYEAQ. The CDR3 extends over 11 amino acids. The DNA of the CDR3 is TGTGCCAGCACAACGCACTATGAGCAGTTCTTC. Protein product: CASTTHYEQFF.